These 32 T cell receptor beta chains were sequenced from one sample in a study of cytomegalovirus exposure and HLA in healthy donors. Primers: 60 Vbeta forward and 13 Jbeta reverse. Assay: immunoSEQ multiplex PCR; the TCRdb copy retains only in-frame clones and omits some. The sample includes under 120,000 clones, 79% of them seen just once. The specimen was PBMCs. The receptors derive from a woman in her thirties or forties in good health and CMV-seronegative.

The chain uses TRBV27 and TRBJ1-4; 8 bases map to TRBD1. The J segment lost 6 bases and the V segment lost 5 bases, leaving 5 bases of the junction unmatched. In germline, CDR1 is MNHEY, CDR2 SMNVEV (reference sequence). This CDR3 is built from 14 residues. CDR3 sequence reads: CASSQQGGDEKLFF. The CDR3 nucleotides are TGTGCCAGCAGTCAACAGGGGGGGGATGAAAAACTGTTTTTT.

CDR3 sequence: CASSEYGRAYNEQFF. CDR3 nucleotides: TGTGCCAGCAGTGAATACGGGAGGGCCTACAATGAGCAGTTCTTC. The chain uses TRBV25-1 and TRBJ2-1; TRBD2 agrees at 8 bases. The ends lost 0 bases at V and 2 bases at J; junction bases unmatched: 0. The CDR3 is 15 residues long. CDR1 and CDR2 from the germline V gene are MGHDK and SYGVNS.

V gene TRBV4-2 combines with J gene TRBJ2-1; TRBD2 agrees at 11 bases. The CDR3 is 17 amino acids. Germline CDR1 reads LGHNA; CDR2 reads YNFKEQ. J lost 0 bases, V lost 4 bases, and 5 bases had no gene match. The CDR3 DNA follows: TGTGCCAGCAGCCCTGGACTAGCGGGCAGCTCCTACAATGAGCAGTTCTTC. Translation: CASSPGLAGSSYNEQFF.

This chain uses TRBV29-1 with TRBJ1-5, with D possibly TRBD1 on 6 matching bases. Germline-derived CDR1 and CDR2 are SQVTM and ANQGSEA. CDR3 size: 14 residues. With 6 bases removed from V and 4 bases from J, the gap between germline ends came to 16 bases. The CDR3 region is CSVLDDTGNQPQHF. The CDR3 DNA sequence: TGCAGCGTCCTAGACGATACAGGGAATCAGCCCCAGCATTTT.

The CDR3 loop is CTSSQDSCTDTQYF. CDR3 nucleotides: TGCACCAGCAGCCAGGACTCTTGCACAGATACGCAGTATTTT. The gene calls are TRBV1 and TRBJ2-3; the table's D call TRBD2 went unverified against the DNA. TRBV1 is reported as a pseudogene. The CDR3 totals 14 residues.

The chain carries TRBV28 and TRBJ2-3; D gene uncertain. The CDR3 covers 12 residues. The ends were cut back, 6 bases at V and 2 bases at J, with 6 bases in the middle. In germline, CDR1 is MDHEN, CDR2 SYDVKM. CDR3 sequence: CASRTTTDTQYF. The CDR3 region has the DNA TGTGCCAGCAGAACTACCACAGATACGCAGTATTTT.

The chain carries TRBV27 and TRBJ2-2, with TRBD1 identical over 8 bases. Germline lookup yields CDR1 MNHEY and CDR2 SMNVEV (reference sequence). V lost 6 bases and J lost 5; bases outside the gene matches: 17. The CDR3 covers 18 residues. The CDR3 nucleotides are TGTGCCAGCAGACCAACCCGACAGGGGAGTAGTGTTACCGGGGAGCTGTTTTTT. Protein sequence: CASRPTRQGSSVTGELFF.

By sample fraction, this clone is medium-sized. The chain uses TRBV30 and TRBJ2-7, with a possible D match to TRBD2 (6 bases). The CDR3 loop spans 13 amino acids. CDR1 GTSNPN and CDR2 SVGIG come from the germline V gene (reference sequence). V was pared by 3 bases and J by 3 bases, with 12 bases between. The CDR3 coding sequence is TGTGCCTGGAGGAGGGCGGGGTTCTACGAGCAGTACTTC. Translated: CAWRRAGFYEQYF.

The chain uses TRBV6-1 and TRBJ1-1; D is undetermined. Trimming took off 6 bases at V and 3 bases at J, with 17 bases between the two ends. Germline V gene sequence: CDR1 MNHNS, CDR2 SASEGT. The CDR3 is 15 residues long. As DNA, the CDR3 is TGTGCCAGCAGACCAGACATCCGGGAGGACACTGAAGCTTTCTTT. Residues: CASRPDIREDTEAFF.

The rearrangement joins TRBV25-1 to TRBJ2-3; possible D gene TRBD2, 7 bases. CDR3 length: 15 residues. The ends were cut back, 3 bases at V and 2 bases at J, with 12 bases in the middle. Germline V gene data show CDR1 as MGHDK and CDR2 as SYGVNS. The CDR3 spells CASSDQGRATDTQYF. The CDR3 region has the DNA TGTGCCAGCAGTGATCAGGGGAGGGCCACAGATACGCAGTATTTT.

This chain links TRBV27 with TRBJ2-5, with D unclear. The germline CDR1 and CDR2 sequences are MNHEY and SMNVEV (reference sequence). CDR3 length equals 14 residues. Trimming took 5 bases from V and 3 from J, leaving 13 bases between them. CDR3 nucleotide sequence: TGTGCCAGCAGTCCCTCTCTCGGAGAAGAGACCCAGTACTTC. Translation: CASSPSLGEETQYF.

The rearrangement uses TRBV6-6 and TRBJ2-7, with D unresolved. This CDR3 has 11 amino acids. Trimming left V 4 bases short and J 2 bases short, with 3 bases between. Germline lookup yields CDR1 MNHNY and CDR2 SVGAGI (reference sequence). The CDR3 nucleotides read TGTGCCAGCAGTTTTACCTACGAGCAGTACTTC. This codes for CASSFTYEQYF.

This chain links TRBV4-1 with TRBJ2-4; possibly TRBD1 for D (6 bases). The CDR3 has 15 residues. V was shortened by 0 bases and J by 7 bases, with 13 bases between the two germline ends. The germline CDR1 and CDR2 sequences are MGHRA and YSYEKL. CDR3 nucleotides: TGCGCCAGCAGCCAAGATGAAGGGGGATGGAACATTCAGTACTTC. Amino acids: CASSQDEGGWNIQYF.

This clone came up a few times. The gene calls are TRBV28 and TRBJ1-5; tentative D call: TRBD1 (5 bases). Germline lookup yields CDR1 MDHEN and CDR2 SYDVKM. CDR3 length: 12 amino acids. Trimming cost V 8 bases and J 2 bases, with 7 bases left between them. In nucleotides, the CDR3 is TGTGCCAGCGGAGGGGGCAATCAGCCCCAGCATTTT. Translating it yields CASGGGNQPQHF.

V gene TRBV4-3 combines with J gene TRBJ2-1; D is unresolved. Trimming cost V 3 bases and J 10 bases, with 13 bases left between them. The CDR3 runs to 13 residues. Germline-derived CDR1 and CDR2 are LGHNA and YSLEER. The chain's CDR3 is CASSQVSLREQFF. The CDR3 coding sequence is TGCGCCAGCAGCCAGGTCTCTCTGCGCGAGCAGTTCTTC.

As to this clone: One end of the junction is discordant with germline, which a read error may explain. The chain has TRBV18 and TRBJ2-7; 12 bases match TRBD2. The CDR3 is 15 residues long. The germline V gene encodes CDR1 KGHSH and CDR2 LQKENI. CDR3 coding DNA: TGTGCCAGCTCCCCACTAGCGGGAGGTTCCTACGAGCAGTACTTC. This translates into CASSPLAGGSYEQYF. Using reference TRBV18 and TRBJ2-7 for the parts outside the CDR3, the full variable domain is NAGVMQNPRHLVRRRGQEARLRCSPMKGHSHVYWYRQLPEEGLKFMVYLQKENIIDESGMPKERFSAEFPKEGPSILRIQQVVRGDSAAYFCASSPLAGGSYEQYFGPGTRLTVT.

This clone was seen a single time. The rearrangement uses TRBV7-9 and TRBJ1-2, with D tentatively TRBD1 (5 bases). CDR3 length: 15 residues. Germline lookup yields CDR1 SEHNR and CDR2 FQNEAQ (reference sequence). The V and J ends lost 2 bases and 3 bases respectively, with 13 bases between them. The CDR3 sequence is CASSLSGDSYYGYTF. The CDR3 DNA reads TGTGCCAGCAGCTTAAGCGGGGACTCCTACTATGGCTACACCTTC.

This sequence joins TRBV10-2 and TRBJ2-7; tentatively, D is TRBD1 (5 bases). CDR3 length equals 15 residues. Germline CDR1 reads WSHSY; CDR2 reads SAAADI. Trimming took 7 bases from V and 3 from J, leaving 19 bases between them. The CDR3 reads CASTPIQGLGYEQYF. CDR3 sequence (DNA): TGCGCCAGCACCCCCATCCAGGGTCTAGGCTACGAGCAGTACTTC.

The chain recombines TRBV4-3 with TRBJ1-2; D is possibly TRBD1 (5 bases). Germline CDR1 LGHNA, CDR2 YSLEER. The CDR3 extends over 15 amino acids. V was trimmed by 1 base and J by 1 base, leaving 10 bases between them. The CDR3 loop reads CASSQASRVNYGYTF. In nucleotides, the CDR3 is TGCGCCAGCAGCCAAGCGTCCAGGGTTAACTATGGCTACACCTTC.

V is TRBV30 and J is TRBJ1-2; weak D call: TRBD1 (6 bases). The CDR3 contains 16 residues. CDR1 is GTSNPN and CDR2 is SVGIG in the germline V gene (reference sequence). Trimming left V 0 bases short and J 3 bases short, with 17 bases between. CDR3 residues: CAWSVRRTDGYYGYTF. Here the CDR3 DNA reads TGTGCCTGGAGTGTAAGGCGGACAGACGGGTACTATGGCTACACCTTC.

V and J are TRBV11-2 and TRBJ1-1; 8 nucleotides line up with TRBD1. The V segment lost 5 bases and the J segment 6 bases; nucleotides outside the gene matches: 8. The germline V gene has CDR1 SGHAT and CDR2 FQNNGV. This CDR3 contains 14 residues. The CDR3 DNA sequence: TGTGCCAGCAGCCCAGGGGGCAGAGGGGCTGAAGCTTTCTTT. It codes for CASSPGGRGAEAFF. Supplemented by reference TRBV11-2 and TRBJ1-1, the full variable domain reads EAGVAQSPRYKIIEKRQSVAFWCNPISGHATLYWYQQILGQGPKLLIQFQNNGVVDDSQLPKDRFSAERLKGVDSTLKIQPAKLEDSAVYLCASSPGGRGAEAFFGQGTRLTVV.

The gene calls are TRBV19 and TRBJ2-3, with 7 bases fitting TRBD2. Per germline, CDR1 LNHDA and CDR2 SQIVND (reference sequence). This CDR3 contains 16 residues. V shed 2 bases and J 1 base; nucleotides not matched to a gene: 6. Here the CDR3 reads CASSIISGEGTDTQYF. The DNA of the CDR3 is TGTGCCAGTAGTATAATAAGCGGGGAAGGCACAGATACGCAGTATTTT.

The CDR3 protein is CASVLWGHPQETQYF. The DNA for the CDR3 is TGTGCCAGCGTCTTGTGGGGGCACCCCCAAGAGACCCAGTACTTC. The rearrangement uses TRBV5-6 and TRBJ2-5, with a tentative D call TRBD1 (6 bases). CDR3 length: 15 residues. V dropped 7 bases and J dropped 1 base, with 17 bases sitting between them. Germline V lookup: CDR1 SGHDT, CDR2 YYEEEE.

This clone occurred a few times. This chain uses TRBV28 with TRBJ2-7, with TRBD2 matching 12 bases. The CDR3 has 15 residues. V lost 5 bases to trimming and J lost 2 bases; unmatched junction nucleotides: 4. Germline-derived CDR1 and CDR2 are MDHEN and SYDVKM. The CDR3 coding sequence is TGTGCCAGCAGTCAGCGGACTAGCGGGGCCTACGAGCAGTACTTC. It encodes CASSQRTSGAYEQYF. The full variable domain, in which reference TRBV28 and TRBJ2-7 provide the parts outside the CDR3, is DVKVTQSSRYLVKRTGEKVFLECVQDMDHENMFWYRQDPGLGLRLIYFSYDVKMKEKGDIPEGYSVSREKKERFSLILESASTNQTSMYLCASSQRTSGAYEQYFGPGTRLTVT.

This sequence joins TRBV29-1 and TRBJ1-1; D gene ambiguous. In germline, CDR1 is SQVTM, CDR2 ANQGSEA. Trimming took 3 bases from V and 2 from J, leaving 7 bases between them. This CDR3 has 12 amino acids. CDR3 in amino acids: CSVEAPNTEAFF. The CDR3 nucleotides read TGCAGCGTTGAGGCCCCCAACACTGAAGCTTTCTTT.

The V and J genes are TRBV30 and TRBJ2-1; 8 bases line up with TRBD2. The CDR3 length is 15 residues. V dropped 1 base and J dropped 7; count of bases not matched to a gene: 9. Germline V gives CDR1 GTSNPN, CDR2 SVGIG (reference sequence). The CDR3 sequence is CAWSGGASGLNEQFF. In DNA, the CDR3 is TGTGCCTGGAGTGGCGGGGCTAGCGGGTTAAATGAGCAGTTCTTC.

This chain links TRBV5-1 with TRBJ1-2; TRBD1 matches 11 bases. V trimming: 4 bases; J trimming: 6 bases; junction bases outside the gene matches: 8. CDR1 is SGHRS, CDR2 YFSETQ, per germline. The CDR3 contains 15 residues. The CDR3 bases are TGCGCCAGCAGCCCAACCCCGGGACAGGGGGATGGCTACACCTTC. This translates into CASSPTPGQGDGYTF.

The rearrangement uses TRBV27 and TRBJ1-1; no clear D gene. Trimming pared 3 bases from V and 0 bases from J, leaving 8 bases between. The CDR3 has 14 amino acids. The germline CDR1 and CDR2 sequences are MNHEY and SMNVEV (reference sequence). CDR3 loop: CASSFRLMNTEAFF. CDR3 bases: TGTGCCAGCAGTTTTCGACTCATGAACACTGAAGCTTTCTTT.

J is TRBJ1-1 and V is TRBV7-2; a possible D gene is TRBD1 (5 bases). CDR3 length: 15 amino acids. V lost 2 bases and J lost 3, with 13 bases in between. CDR1 and CDR2 (germline): SGHTA, FQGNSA. CDR3 nucleotides: TGTGCCAGCAGCTTAACCAACAACAGGTACACTGAAGCTTTCTTT. It encodes CASSLTNNRYTEAFF.

The chain is built from TRBV6-5 and TRBJ2-3, with D uncertain. CDR1 MNHEY and CDR2 SVGAGI come from the germline V gene. V shed 6 bases and J shed 0 bases, with 10 bases lying between them. The CDR3 has 14 amino acids. For the CDR3, the DNA is TGTGCCAGCAGGGCAGGTCCGAGCACAGATACGCAGTATTTT. This sequence encodes CASRAGPSTDTQYF.

The genes are TRBV10-2 and TRBJ1-2; perhaps TRBD1 as D (6 bases). The CDR3 is 14 residues long. The V and J ends lost 5 bases and 5 bases respectively, with 15 bases between them. Germline lookup yields CDR1 WSHSY and CDR2 SAAADI. The CDR3 DNA sequence: TGCGCCAGCAGTACACCAACGGACAGTTATGGCTACACCTTC. Amino acid sequence: CASSTPTDSYGYTF.

This CDR3 is CASSWLARGNEQFF. The CDR3, as DNA: TGTGCCAGCAGTTGGCTAGCTCGGGGGAATGAGCAGTTCTTC. V is TRBV27 and J is TRBJ2-1; D is perhaps TRBD2 (6 bases). V was trimmed by 4 bases and J by 7 bases, leaving 14 bases between them. CDR1 and CDR2 from the germline V gene are MNHEY and SMNVEV (reference sequence). The CDR3 extends over 14 amino acids.